This TCR beta chain was sequenced for a study of CD8 T cells in ankylosing spondylitis. Study results and limitations: Matched synovial fluid from ankylosing spondylitis patients was reported to be enriched for disease-linked clones.

CDR1 is DFQATT, CDR2 SNEGSKA, per germline (reference sequence). CDR3 length equals 13 residues. Points on this clonotype: Its antigen is undetermined. The junction does not match germline at one end; this may be a read error.

Using its own MiXCR run on the 5' RACE reads, TCRdb lists one record per CDR3 protein. The sample lists 150,000 to 200,000 distinct CDR3 sequences; approximately 13% were seen once. The sequenced sample was blood, either unsorted or a sorted T cell fraction (not recorded which). This chain joins TRBV20-1 and TRBJ2-5, with D unresolved. This TCR was sampled from a female donor with ankylosing spondylitis or in good health (not recorded which). In nucleotides, the CDR3 is TGCAGGCCTTCGACTGGACCACAAGAGGCCCAGTACTTC. It is translated as CRPSTGPQEAQYF.